The entry that follows covers one TCR beta chain sequence. No antigen is known for it. The record originates from a study of cytomegalovirus exposure and HLA in healthy donors. Study-level background: Among the 398 genotyped donors, more than 70% were placed in the Caucasian-associated ancestry cluster.

Study-level points and caveats: In a later analysis, the majority of CMV-associated beta chains seemingly showed HLA restriction.

Primers for the PCR totalled 60 Vbeta and 13 Jbeta. Libraries were prepared by immunoSEQ multiplex PCR; TCRdb keeps only in-frame clonotypes and omits some of them. The table lists roughly 120,000 clones, more than 70% of them singletons. Material: PBMCs. This sequence was found in a woman aged 55-69 years in good health and CMV-seropositive.

The CDR3 loop reads CAVRGGSGNTIYF. The DNA for the CDR3 is TGTGCCGTACGAGGGGGCTCTGGAAACACCATATATTTT. V and J are TRBV10-3 and TRBJ1-3; D is perhaps TRBD1 (6 bases). Trimming took 11 bases from V and 0 from J, leaving 11 bases between them. The CDR3 totals 13 residues. CDR1 is ENHRY and CDR2 is SYGVKD in the germline V gene.